This T cell receptor beta chain was obtained from a study of Graves' ophthalmopathy and Graves' hyperthyroidism. Study details: Hyperthyroidism showing no ophthalmopathy within 18 months of follow-up was stable. Study results and limitations: Blood samples also showed most expanded thyroid clonotypes exceeding 0.001 frequency. With around 70% sensitivity and approximately 73% specificity, the model predicted ophthalmopathy progression. A 13-signature model separated ophthalmopathy from stable hyperthyroidism, about 90% sensitivity, approximately 80% specificity.

Germline-derived CDR1 and CDR2 are SGHVS and FQNEAQ. Trimming at V came to 5 bases and at J to 3 bases, leaving 3 bases not matched to a gene. The CDR3 sequence is 13 residues long. Researchers took RNA transcripts and amplified TCR beta CDR3 regions from them. The first-round RT-PCR employed HTBI primers together with the Qiagen OneStep RT-PCR kit. A multiplex PCR was then performed as the second round. TCRdb called the multiplex PCR reads again in MiXCR, with one record for every CDR3 protein. The table lists around 1.1 million distinct CDR3 sequences, 35% to 40% of them singletons. Ten or more counts support this clonotype. Its antigen remains unidentified.

The chain links TRBV7-8 to TRBJ1-1; TRBD1 matches at 7 bases. The receptor was derived from an adult man with Graves' hyperthyroidism. The sample comprised peripheral blood or thyroid tissue (not recorded which). The CDR3 nucleotides are TGTGCCAGCAGCCGAACAGGGGACACTGAAGCTTTCTTT. The encoded protein is CASSRTGDTEAFF.